The clone carrying this T cell receptor beta chain turned up a few times. Its antigen is not identified. These data are taken from a study of beta chain features in type 1 diabetes. Turning to the study itself: The number of sorted cells examined across all samples was under 140,000,000.

Germline assignment: CDR1 SQVTM and CDR2 ANQGSEA. V was clipped by 4 bases and J by 5 bases; unmatched bases: 5. The CDR3 consists of 12 residues. The study, taken as a whole, reports: Type 1 diabetes patients had TCRB CDR3s that were shorter (moderately but significantly so) in all four CD4+ subsets.

The entirety of the isolated RNA underwent reverse transcription, so expressed TCRB transcripts were sequenced. Regulatory, naive and central memory T cell samples averaged approximately 3.5 million reads. Libraries were prepared by immunoSEQ multiplex PCR; TCRdb keeps only in-frame clonotypes and omits some of them. In the table there are 300,000 to 350,000 clones, roughly 8% of which are singletons. Every single donor gave one heparinised blood draw, and these averaged approximately 120 mL. The chain couples TRBV29-1 to TRBJ2-7; TRBD1 aligns across 7 bases. The sequenced material came from central memory CD4+ T cells from blood. This receptor was taken from a woman aged 18-35 years in good health. The CDR3 is CSVAQGINEQYF. CDR3 DNA: TGCAGCGTTGCACAGGGGATAAACGAGCAGTACTTC.